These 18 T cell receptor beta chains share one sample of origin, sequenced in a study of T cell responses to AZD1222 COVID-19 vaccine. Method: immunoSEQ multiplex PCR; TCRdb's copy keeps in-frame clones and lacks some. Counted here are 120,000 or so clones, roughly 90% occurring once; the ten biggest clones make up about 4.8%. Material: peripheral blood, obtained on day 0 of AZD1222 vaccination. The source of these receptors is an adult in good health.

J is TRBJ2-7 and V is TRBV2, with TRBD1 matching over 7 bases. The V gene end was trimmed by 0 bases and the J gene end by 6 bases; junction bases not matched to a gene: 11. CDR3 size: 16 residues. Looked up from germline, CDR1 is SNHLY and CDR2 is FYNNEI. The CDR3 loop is CASSEARRGPSGEQYF. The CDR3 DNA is TGTGCCAGCAGTGAAGCCCGTAGGGGGCCTTCCGGCGAGCAGTACTTC. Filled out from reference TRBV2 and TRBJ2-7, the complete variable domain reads EPEVTQTPSHQVTQMGQEVILRCVPISNHLYFYWYRQILGQKVEFLVSFYNNEISEKSEIFDDQFSVERPDGSNFTLKIRSTKLEDSAMYFCASSEARRGPSGEQYFGPGTRLTVT.

DNA of the CDR3: TGTGCCAGCAGTTATCTAGCGGGGACCACAGATACGCAGTATTTT. This gives the protein CASSYLAGTTDTQYF. The chain uses TRBV6-5 and TRBJ2-3, with 9 bases that match TRBD2. Germline CDR1 MNHEY, CDR2 SVGAGI. This CDR3 is 15 amino acids long. The ends lost 3 bases at V and 2 bases at J; junction bases unmatched: 3.

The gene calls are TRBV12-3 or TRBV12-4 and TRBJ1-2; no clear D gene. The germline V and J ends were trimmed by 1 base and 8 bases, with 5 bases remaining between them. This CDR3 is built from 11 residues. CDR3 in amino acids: CASSLGAGYTF. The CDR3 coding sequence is TGTGCCAGCAGTTTAGGGGCCGGCTACACCTTC.

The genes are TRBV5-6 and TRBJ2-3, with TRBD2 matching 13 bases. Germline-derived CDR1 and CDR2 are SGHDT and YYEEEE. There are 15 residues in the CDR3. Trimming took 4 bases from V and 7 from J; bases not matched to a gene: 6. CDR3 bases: TGTGCCAGCAGCAGAAGGACTAGCGGGGGAAATACGCAGTATTTT. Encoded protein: CASSRRTSGGNTQYF.

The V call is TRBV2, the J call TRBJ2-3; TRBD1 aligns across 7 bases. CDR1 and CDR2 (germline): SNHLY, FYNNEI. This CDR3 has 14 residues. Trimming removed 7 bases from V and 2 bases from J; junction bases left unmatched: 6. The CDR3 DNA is TGTGCCAGCACCGAGGACAGGTCCACAGATACGCAGTATTTT. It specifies CASTEDRSTDTQYF.

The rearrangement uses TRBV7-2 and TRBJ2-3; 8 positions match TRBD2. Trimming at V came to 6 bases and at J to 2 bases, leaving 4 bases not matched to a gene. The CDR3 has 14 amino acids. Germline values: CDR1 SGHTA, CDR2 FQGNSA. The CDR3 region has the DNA TGTGCCAGCAGTTCTGGACTAGCCACAGATACGCAGTATTTT. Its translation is CASSSGLATDTQYF.

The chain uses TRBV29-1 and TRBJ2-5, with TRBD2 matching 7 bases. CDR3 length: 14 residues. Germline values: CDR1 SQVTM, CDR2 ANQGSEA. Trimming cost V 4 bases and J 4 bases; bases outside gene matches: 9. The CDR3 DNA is TGCAGCGTTGTGAAGGTAGCGGGCGTAGAGACCCAGTACTTC. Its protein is CSVVKVAGVETQYF.

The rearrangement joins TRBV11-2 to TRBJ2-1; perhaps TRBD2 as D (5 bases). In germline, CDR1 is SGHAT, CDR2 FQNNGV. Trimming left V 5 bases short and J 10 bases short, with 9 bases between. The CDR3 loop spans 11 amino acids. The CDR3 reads CASSPRVEQFF. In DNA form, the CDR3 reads TGTGCCAGCAGCCCGCGGGTAGAGCAGTTCTTC.

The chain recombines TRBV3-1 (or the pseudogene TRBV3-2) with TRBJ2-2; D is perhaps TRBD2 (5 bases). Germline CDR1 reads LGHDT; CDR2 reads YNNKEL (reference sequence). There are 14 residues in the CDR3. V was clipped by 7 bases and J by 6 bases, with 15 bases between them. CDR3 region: CASTGLRLPGELFF. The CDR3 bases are TGTGCCAGCACTGGACTCCGGCTCCCCGGGGAGCTGTTTTTT.

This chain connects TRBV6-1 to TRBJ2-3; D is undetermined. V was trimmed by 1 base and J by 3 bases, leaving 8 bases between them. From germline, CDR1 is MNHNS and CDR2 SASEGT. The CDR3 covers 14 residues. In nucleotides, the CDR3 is TGTGCCAGCAGTGAAGAGAGTTATACAGATACGCAGTATTTT. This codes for CASSEESYTDTQYF.

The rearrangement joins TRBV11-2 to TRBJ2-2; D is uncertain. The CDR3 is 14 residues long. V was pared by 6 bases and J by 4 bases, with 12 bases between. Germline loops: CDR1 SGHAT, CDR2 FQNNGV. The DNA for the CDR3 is TGTGCCAGCAGTCGACCGGGCGGCACCGGGGAGCTGTTTTTT. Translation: CASSRPGGTGELFF. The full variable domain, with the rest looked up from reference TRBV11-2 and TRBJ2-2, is EAGVAQSPRYKIIEKRQSVAFWCNPISGHATLYWYQQILGQGPKLLIQFQNNGVVDDSQLPKDRFSAERLKGVDSTLKIQPAKLEDSAVYLCASSRPGGTGELFFGEGSRLTVL.

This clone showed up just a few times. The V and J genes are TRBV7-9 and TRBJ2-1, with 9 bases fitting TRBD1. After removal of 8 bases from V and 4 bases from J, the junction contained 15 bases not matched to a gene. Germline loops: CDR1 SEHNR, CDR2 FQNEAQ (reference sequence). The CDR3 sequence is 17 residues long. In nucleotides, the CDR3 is TGTGCCAGCGCCCGAAGGCAGACAGGGGGTTCTTACAATGAGCAGTTCTTC. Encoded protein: CASARRQTGGSYNEQFF. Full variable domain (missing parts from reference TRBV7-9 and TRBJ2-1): DTGVSQNPRHKITKRGQNVTFRCDPISEHNRLYWYRQTLGQGPEFLTYFQNEAQLEKSRLLSDRFSAERPKGSFSTLEIQRTEQGDSAMYLCASARRQTGGSYNEQFFGPGTRLTVL.

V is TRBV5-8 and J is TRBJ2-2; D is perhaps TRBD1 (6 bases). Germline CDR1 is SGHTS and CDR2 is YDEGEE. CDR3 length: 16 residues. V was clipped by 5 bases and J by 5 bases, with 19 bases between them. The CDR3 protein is CASRRGTVLGTGELFF. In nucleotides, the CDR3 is TGTGCCAGCAGAAGGGGGACGGTTCTCGGGACCGGGGAGCTGTTTTTT.

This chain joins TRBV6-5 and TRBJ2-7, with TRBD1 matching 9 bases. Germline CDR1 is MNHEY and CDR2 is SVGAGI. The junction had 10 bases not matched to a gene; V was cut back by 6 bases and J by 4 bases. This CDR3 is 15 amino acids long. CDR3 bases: TGTGCCAGCAGCCCCGACAGGGGGAGTATTTACGAGCAGTACTTC. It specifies CASSPDRGSIYEQYF.

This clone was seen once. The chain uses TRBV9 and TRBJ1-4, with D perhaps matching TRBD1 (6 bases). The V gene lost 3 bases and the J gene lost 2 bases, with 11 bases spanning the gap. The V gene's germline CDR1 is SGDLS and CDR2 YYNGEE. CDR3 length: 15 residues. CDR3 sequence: CASSAGQLTNEKLFF. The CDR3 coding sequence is TGTGCCAGCAGCGCCGGACAGCTCACTAATGAAAAACTGTTTTTT.

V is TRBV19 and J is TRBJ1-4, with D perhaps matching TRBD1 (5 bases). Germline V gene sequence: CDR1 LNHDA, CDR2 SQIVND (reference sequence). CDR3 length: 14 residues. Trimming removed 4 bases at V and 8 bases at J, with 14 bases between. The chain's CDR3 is CASSTIQGGEKLFF. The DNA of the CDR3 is TGTGCCAGTAGTACAATCCAGGGAGGAGAAAAACTGTTTTTT.

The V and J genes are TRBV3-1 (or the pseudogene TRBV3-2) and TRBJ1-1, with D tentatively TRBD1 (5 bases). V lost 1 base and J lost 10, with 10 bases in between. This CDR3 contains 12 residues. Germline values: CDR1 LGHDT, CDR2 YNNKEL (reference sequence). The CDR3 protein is CASSQVGEAAFF. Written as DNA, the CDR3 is TGTGCCAGCAGCCAAGTGGGGGAGGCAGCTTTCTTT.

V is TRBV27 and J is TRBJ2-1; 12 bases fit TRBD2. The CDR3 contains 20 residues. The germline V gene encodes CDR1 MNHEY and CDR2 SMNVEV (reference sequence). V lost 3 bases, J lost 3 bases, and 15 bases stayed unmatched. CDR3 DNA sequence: TGTGCCAGCAGTTTGCGCCCCCTAGCGGGAGGGTCTTCGGTCTACAATGAGCAGTTCTTC. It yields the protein CASSLRPLAGGSSVYNEQFF.